What follows are 2 T cell receptor beta chains derived from one specimen sequenced in a study of cytomegalovirus exposure and HLA in healthy donors. Both 60 Vbeta primers and 13 Jbeta primers went into the PCR. Data came from immunoSEQ multiplex PCR; TCRdb stores just in-frame clones and leaves some out. The table records 90,000 to 120,000 clones, approximately 81% of them present only once. The sequencing sample was made of PBMCs. The receptors here all came from a young man in good health and CMV-seronegative.

This clone has a single count. The chain is built from TRBV5-1 and TRBJ1-1; D unresolved. The CDR3 spans 17 residues. Trimming left V 2 bases short and J 4 bases short, with 21 bases between. The V gene's germline CDR1 is SGHRS and CDR2 YFSETQ. The CDR3 spells CASSLSGRARGGTEAFF. CDR3 nucleotides: TGCGCCAGCAGCTTAAGTGGGAGAGCCCGGGGAGGCACTGAAGCTTTCTTT.

The chain links TRBV25-1 to TRBJ1-1; 10 positions match TRBD1. CDR1 and CDR2 (germline): MGHDK, SYGVNS. This CDR3 is built from 18 residues. V gave up 0 bases and J gave up 4 bases; unmatched junction bases: 11. CDR3 sequence (DNA): TGTGCCAGCAGTGAATACATCGGGACAGGGGACGCCCGCACTGAAGCTTTCTTT. Amino acids: CASSEYIGTGDARTEAFF.